This passage covers 16 T cell receptor beta chains from one sample sequenced in a study of cytomegalovirus exposure and HLA in healthy donors. The PCR employed 60 Vbeta primers together with 13 Jbeta primers. Method: immunoSEQ multiplex PCR; TCRdb's copy keeps in-frame clones and lacks some. The sample includes around 150,000 clones, approximately 78% of them seen just once. The sequencing input was PBMCs. The receptors come from a girl aged 2 to 9 in good health and CMV-seropositive.

The chain employs TRBV28 and TRBJ1-1; D is unclear. CDR1 MDHEN and CDR2 SYDVKM come from the germline V gene. The CDR3 extends over 13 amino acids. Trimming took 5 bases from V and 4 from J, leaving 11 bases between them. This CDR3 is CASSLSPRTEAFF. The CDR3 DNA reads TGTGCCAGCAGTCTCTCCCCTCGCACTGAAGCTTTCTTT.

The chain carries TRBV7-2 and TRBJ2-3, with TRBD2 identical over 16 bases. The CDR3 runs to 17 residues. With V trimmed by 5 bases and J by 4 bases, 6 bases remained unmatched. CDR1 and CDR2 (germline): SGHTA, FQGNSA. The CDR3 region has the DNA TGTGCCAGCAGCCTCGGGACTAGCGGGAGGGCGCCAGATACGCAGTATTTT. Encoded protein: CASSLGTSGRAPDTQYF.

This chain uses TRBV4-1 with TRBJ1-2; D not certain. Germline V gene sequence: CDR1 MGHRA, CDR2 YSYEKL. V gave up 3 bases and J gave up 2 bases, with 7 bases separating them. The CDR3 length is 13 residues. The CDR3 DNA reads as TGCGCCAGCAGCCAGACAACCAACTATGGCTACACCTTC. This translates into CASSQTTNYGYTF.

This rearrangement joins TRBV19 to TRBJ2-6; 11 bases agree with TRBD1. The junction had 10 bases not matched to a gene; V was cut back by 3 bases and J by 0 bases. The CDR3 covers 20 residues. The germline V gene encodes CDR1 LNHDA and CDR2 SQIVND (reference sequence). CDR3 region: CASSIRTGGAPVSGANVLTF. The CDR3 coding sequence is TGTGCCAGTAGTATCAGGACAGGGGGCGCCCCAGTCTCTGGGGCCAACGTCCTGACTTTC.

This clone was picked up one time. V and J are TRBV4-1 and TRBJ1-3; possibly TRBD1 for D (5 bases). The CDR3 has 16 amino acids. The V end lost 0 bases, the J end lost 0 bases, and 9 bases lay between the germline ends. Germline V gene data show CDR1 as MGHRA and CDR2 as YSYEKL. DNA of the CDR3: TGCGCCAGCAGCCAAGAACCAGGGTCCTCTGGAAACACCATATATTTT. The encoded protein is CASSQEPGSSGNTIYF.

The V and J genes are TRBV5-4 and TRBJ2-3, with 7 bases fitting TRBD2. The CDR3 contains 16 residues. V dropped 4 bases and J dropped 4; count of bases not matched to a gene: 12. Germline CDR1 and CDR2: SGHNT and YYREEE (reference sequence). The CDR3: CASSPPTPGRADTQYF. In nucleotides, the CDR3 is TGTGCCAGCAGCCCCCCGACTCCGGGGAGGGCAGATACGCAGTATTTT.

V and J are TRBV5-4 and TRBJ2-5; no definite D call. The V gene's germline CDR1 is SGHNT and CDR2 YYREEE (reference sequence). V shed 1 base and J shed 7 bases, with 14 bases lying between them. The CDR3 consists of 14 residues. This CDR3 reads CASSLTAGARTQYF. DNA of the CDR3: TGTGCCAGCAGCTTGACGGCTGGAGCGAGGACCCAGTACTTC. Based on the CDR3 plus reference TRBV5-4 and TRBJ2-5, the full variable domain is ETGVTQSPTHLIKTRGQQVTLRCSSQSGHNTVSWYQQALGQGPQFIFQYYREEENGRGNFPPRFSGLQFPNYSSELNVNALELDDSALYLCASSLTAGARTQYFGPGTRLLVL.

J is TRBJ1-1 and V is TRBV28; TRBD1 might be the D (6 bases). The CDR3 has 18 amino acids. V lost 1 base and J lost 0, with 18 bases in between. Per germline, CDR1 MDHEN and CDR2 SYDVKM. CDR3 DNA sequence: TGTGCCAGCAGTTTATTATCGGGACACCTAGCCATGAACACTGAAGCTTTCTTT. It yields the protein CASSLLSGHLAMNTEAFF.

The chain employs TRBV18 and TRBJ2-2; 9 nucleotides agree with TRBD2. The CDR3 has 16 residues. CDR1 is KGHSH, CDR2 LQKENI, per germline. V lost 0 bases to trimming and J lost 2 bases; unmatched junction nucleotides: 1. The CDR3 spells CASSPPTSGNTGELFF. The CDR3 coding sequence is TGTGCCAGCTCACCACCGACTAGCGGTAACACCGGGGAGCTGTTTTTT.

The rearrangement uses TRBV5-4 and TRBJ1-6; TRBD1 might be the D (5 bases). CDR1 is SGHNT and CDR2 is YYREEE in the germline V gene (reference sequence). Trimming took off 2 bases at V and 7 bases at J, with 10 bases between the two ends. This CDR3 has 14 residues. This CDR3 is CASSLLGGNSPLHF. CDR3 DNA sequence: TGTGCCAGCAGCTTATTGGGGGGGAATTCACCCCTCCACTTT.

V and J are TRBV5-4 and TRBJ1-6, with 8 bases matching TRBD1. J lost 7 bases, V lost 2 bases, and 8 bases had no gene match. The CDR3 sequence is 16 residues long. Germline V gene sequence: CDR1 SGHNT, CDR2 YYREEE (reference sequence). The CDR3 bases are TGTGCCAGCAGCTTCAGCACAGGGGGGTTGAATTCACCCCTCCACTTT. Translation: CASSFSTGGLNSPLHF.

This clone was observed a handful of times. This CDR3 reads CASSLDLYNEQFF. In DNA form, the CDR3 reads TGTGCCAGCAGCTTAGACCTTTACAATGAGCAGTTCTTC. The J gene is TRBJ2-1, the V gene TRBV11-2, with no clear D. Germline CDR1 is SGHAT and CDR2 is FQNNGV. V lost 0 bases and J lost 4, with 4 bases in between. CDR3 length: 13 residues.

This chain uses TRBV18 with TRBJ1-4; no definite D call. The CDR3 totals 15 residues. Germline V gene sequence: CDR1 KGHSH, CDR2 LQKENI. Trimming removed 3 bases from V and 8 bases from J, with 16 bases in between. Written as DNA, the CDR3 is TGTGCCAGCTCACCCCGCCCGGAGGGAAGCGAAAAACTGTTTTTT. Protein product: CASSPRPEGSEKLFF.

V is TRBV18 and J is TRBJ1-5, with D unclear. Trimming removed 5 bases from V and 3 bases from J, with 11 bases in between. Germline V gives CDR1 KGHSH, CDR2 LQKENI. The CDR3 has 14 residues. The CDR3 loop reads CASSLSPPNQPQHF. CDR3 bases: TGTGCCAGCTCATTAAGCCCCCCCAATCAGCCCCAGCATTTT.

The V and J genes are TRBV4-1 and TRBJ2-7, with D possibly TRBD2 on 6 matching bases. Germline lookup yields CDR1 MGHRA and CDR2 YSYEKL. V lost 4 bases and J 5 bases, leaving 12 bases between the germline ends. The CDR3 covers 13 residues. The CDR3 here is CASSPVLADEQYF. In DNA form, the CDR3 reads TGCGCCAGCAGCCCCGTACTAGCAGACGAGCAGTACTTC.

V and J are TRBV29-1 and TRBJ2-5, with 7 bases fitting TRBD1. CDR3 length: 12 residues. Germline values: CDR1 SQVTM, CDR2 ANQGSEA. V shed 5 bases, J shed 4 bases, and the junction held 4 bases outside the gene matches. This CDR3 reads CSVRGQGETQYF. CDR3 nucleotides: TGCAGCGTTAGGGGGCAGGGAGAGACCCAGTACTTC. The complete variable domain, with remaining parts taken from reference TRBV29-1 and TRBJ2-5, reads SAVISQKPSRDICQRGTSLTIQCQVDSQVTMMFWYRQQPGQSLTLIATANQGSEATYESGFVIDKFPISRPNLTFSTLTVSNMSPEDSSIYLCSVRGQGETQYFGPGTRLLVL.